These 29 T cell receptor beta chains were sequenced from one sample in a study of T cells after yellow fever vaccination. TCRdb ran MiXCR on the 5' RACE reads and lists one entry per CDR3 protein. There are 300,000 to 350,000 distinct CDR3 sequences in the sample; around 10% occur only once, and less than 3.5% lies in the top ten. This material consisted of CD4+ T cells sorted from PBMCs, taken 45 days after the yellow fever booster vaccination. The receptors were gathered from a man aged 18 to 29 who received the YFV17D yellow fever vaccine.

A few counts support this clonotype. The chain combines TRBV6-2 or TRBV6-3 with TRBJ2-7; D might be TRBD1 (6 bases). CDR3 length: 16 amino acids. V was cut by 0 bases and J by 3 bases, with 15 bases left in between. Germline-derived CDR1 and CDR2 are MNHEY and SVGEGT. The CDR3 nucleotides read TGTGCCAGCAGTTACTCCAGGGGCGCCCATTTCTACGAGCAGTACGTC. This translates into CASSYSRGAHFYEQYV.

This clonotype showed up just a few times. The rearrangement links TRBV7-2 to TRBJ2-3; weak D call: TRBD2 (7 bases). CDR1 and CDR2 from the germline V gene are SGHTA and FQGNSA. This CDR3 is 15 amino acids long. The V end was cut by 2 bases, the J end by 0 bases, with 9 bases between. The chain's CDR3 is CASSLRGASTDTQYF. The CDR3 nucleotides read TGTGCCAGCAGCTTACGGGGGGCTAGCACAGATACGCAGTATTTT. Full variable domain (rest looked up from reference TRBV7-2 and TRBJ2-3): GAGVSQSPSNKVTEKGKDVELRCDPISGHTALYWYRQSLGQGLEFLIYFQGNSAPDKSGLPSDRFSAERTGGSVSTLTIQRTQQEDSAVYLCASSLRGASTDTQYFGPGTRLTVL.

This clonotype was observed a few times. The chain joins TRBV20-1 to TRBJ2-3; weak D call: TRBD2 (6 bases). With 6 bases removed from V and 2 bases from J, the gap between germline ends came to 12 bases. The CDR3 has 13 amino acids. Germline CDR1 is DFQATT and CDR2 is SNEGSKA (reference sequence). The CDR3 DNA reads TGCAGTGCCGGGGGTGGTAACACAGATACGCAGTATTTT. It encodes CSAGGGNTDTQYF.

The chain carries TRBV5-1 and TRBJ1-2; D not certain. Germline CDR1 is SGHRS and CDR2 is YFSETQ. Trimming cost V 8 bases and J 4 bases, with 9 bases left between them. CDR3 length equals 11 residues. The CDR3, as DNA: TGCGCCAGGGCCCGGTTCTATGGCTACACCTTC. Its translation: CARARFYGYTF.

This clonotype was detected ten times or more. The chain employs TRBV12-3 or TRBV12-4 and TRBJ2-5; the D is unclear. The CDR3 is made up of 11 amino acids. Trimming pared 4 bases from V and 4 bases from J, leaving 4 bases between. CDR3 sequence (DNA): TGTGCCAGCAGTTCAAGAGAGACCCAGTACTTC. It is translated as CASSSRETQYF.

The V and J genes are TRBV4-3 and TRBJ1-3; unclear D gene. Trimming took off 3 bases at V and 6 bases at J, with 9 bases between the two ends. The CDR3 contains 13 residues. The V gene's germline CDR1 is LGHNA and CDR2 YSLEER. DNA for the CDR3: TGCGCCAGCAGCCAGGACCCCGTAAACACCATATATTTT. It yields the protein CASSQDPVNTIYF.

V is TRBV11-2 and J is TRBJ2-3; TRBD1 is a possible D gene (6 bases). The CDR3 sequence is 12 residues long. Germline V gene sequence: CDR1 SGHAT, CDR2 FQNNGV. The V and J ends lost 1 base and 11 bases respectively, with 10 bases between them. The CDR3 is CASSLGEDRQYF. The CDR3 DNA reads TGTGCCAGCAGCTTAGGCGAGGACAGGCAGTATTTT.

V usage is TRBV6-5 and J usage is TRBJ2-5; tentative D call: TRBD2 (6 bases). Germline V gives CDR1 MNHEY, CDR2 SVGAGI. The CDR3 runs to 16 residues. V was clipped by 0 bases and J by 4 bases, with 15 bases between them. The CDR3 region has the DNA TGTGCCAGCAGTTACTCGCTAGGGTCAGCGGGAGAGACCCAGTACTTC. It encodes CASSYSLGSAGETQYF.

This clonotype has a handful of counts. The chain has TRBV7-2 and TRBJ2-2, with D perhaps TRBD1 (5 bases). Trimming removed 0 bases from V and 9 bases from J, with 17 bases in between. This CDR3 contains 16 residues. The germline V gene has CDR1 SGHTA and CDR2 FQGNSA. For the CDR3, the DNA is TGTGCCAGCAGCTTAGCAGGCGGCTCCAGGGCGCGGGAGCTGTTTTTT. It translates to CASSLAGGSRARELFF.

This clonotype was seen repeatedly, ten times or more. The V and J genes are TRBV7-2 and TRBJ2-6; 9 nucleotides line up with TRBD1. The ends lost 3 bases at V and 0 bases at J; junction bases unmatched: 6. Germline CDR1 SGHTA, CDR2 FQGNSA. The CDR3 is 18 residues long. The DNA of the CDR3 is TGTGCCAGCAGCTTTACAGGGGGCTGGGTCTCTGGGGCCAACGTCCTGACTTTC. This sequence encodes CASSFTGGWVSGANVLTF.

The chain is built from TRBV28 and TRBJ1-2; no firm D call. CDR1 MDHEN and CDR2 SYDVKM come from the germline V gene. The CDR3 length is 14 residues. Trimming removed 7 bases at V and 2 bases at J, with 14 bases between. The CDR3 nucleotides are TGTGCCAGCACCCTTGGTACAGAGAACTATGGCTACACCTTC. Translated: CASTLGTENYGYTF.

The CDR3 DNA sequence: TGTGCCACCGGGCAGCTCTCCTACAATGAGCAGTTCTTC. Its protein is CATGQLSYNEQFF. The V call is TRBV28, the J call TRBJ2-1; D gene uncertain. This CDR3 is 13 amino acids long. CDR1 and CDR2 (germline): MDHEN, SYDVKM. The V end was cut by 10 bases, the J end by 0 bases, with 10 bases between.

There are a few counts of this clonotype. This chain uses TRBV21-1 with TRBJ2-3; the table calls TRBD1, which could not be checked here. TRBV21-1 is described as a pseudogene. CDR3 length: 15 amino acids. CDR3 in DNA: TGTGCCACCGAGATGACAGGGGCGAACACAGATACGCAGTATTTT. This gives the protein CATEMTGANTDTQYF.

This clonotype was detected a few times. The V gene is TRBV6-2 or TRBV6-3, the J gene TRBJ2-5, with a tentative D call TRBD1 (5 bases). Trimming pared 2 bases from V and 4 bases from J, leaving 11 bases between. Germline-derived CDR1 and CDR2 are MNHEY and SVGEGT. The CDR3 runs to 14 residues. The CDR3 is CASSYSTGGETQYF. CDR3 in DNA: TGTGCCAGCAGTTACAGTACAGGCGGAGAGACCCAGTACTTC.

This clonotype came up a few times. The rearrangement joins TRBV10-3 to TRBJ1-3; a weak D match, TRBD1 (6 bases). V was trimmed by 0 bases and J by 4 bases, leaving 7 bases between them. Germline CDR1 ENHRY, CDR2 SYGVKD. The CDR3 contains 14 residues. In DNA form, the CDR3 reads TGTGCCATCAGTGAGTCGACAGGAGGAAACACCATATATTTT. Protein sequence: CAISESTGGNTIYF.

The genes are TRBV25-1 and TRBJ1-5, with D unclear. Germline CDR1 MGHDK, CDR2 SYGVNS. The CDR3 has 14 residues. V dropped 2 bases and J dropped 2 bases, with 7 bases sitting between them. The CDR3 is CASSETRGNQPQHF. The CDR3 DNA sequence: TGTGCCAGCAGTGAAACTAGAGGCAATCAGCCCCAGCATTTT. The entire variable domain, with the rest obtained from reference TRBV25-1 and TRBJ1-5, is as follows: EADIYQTPRYLVIGTGKKITLECSQTMGHDKMYWYQQDPGMELHLIHYSYGVNSTEKGDLSSESTVSRIRTEHFPLTLESARPSHTSQYLCASSETRGNQPQHFGDGTRLSIL.

In its sample, this clonotype was seen many times. The gene calls are TRBV7-2 and TRBJ2-1, with 12 bases that match TRBD2. The CDR3 sequence is 14 residues long. J was trimmed by 9 bases and V by 7 bases; bases with no gene match: 7. Germline V lookup: CDR1 SGHTA, CDR2 FQGNSA. The CDR3 protein is CASNPSGGDTEQFF. The CDR3 DNA follows: TGTGCCAGCAACCCTAGCGGGGGGGATACTGAGCAGTTCTTC.

This sequence joins TRBV20-1 and TRBJ2-3; no clear D. V lost 0 bases, J lost 6 bases, and 16 bases lay in between. CDR3 length: 15 amino acids. The V gene's germline CDR1 is DFQATT and CDR2 SNEGSKA (reference sequence). The DNA for the CDR3 is TGCAGTGCTAGAGATAACCGTAGATCGGCGGATACGCAGTATTTT. This translates into CSARDNRRSADTQYF.

This clonotype was seen at least ten times. The rearrangement joins TRBV11-2 to TRBJ2-1; D is perhaps TRBD1 or TRBD2 (6 bases each). Germline V CDR1 and CDR2: SGHAT, FQNNGV. Trimming removed 1 base from V and 6 bases from J, with 16 bases in between. The CDR3 is 16 residues long. The CDR3 DNA is TGTGCCAGCAGCTTAGTATCCGGGGGCATAGTCAATGAGCAGTTCTTC. Encoded protein: CASSLVSGGIVNEQFF.

The gene calls are TRBV19 and TRBJ1-2, with TRBD1 as a possible D gene (5 bases). Per germline, CDR1 LNHDA and CDR2 SQIVND (reference sequence). The CDR3 consists of 15 residues. V was clipped by 1 base and J by 3 bases, with 12 bases between them. CDR3 nucleotides: TGTGCCAGTAGTATAGCCGGGACGGCCGACTATGGCTACACCTTC. Translated, it gives CASSIAGTADYGYTF.

The V gene is TRBV20-1, the J gene TRBJ2-2, with a weak D call TRBD1 (6 bases). Germline assignment: CDR1 DFQATT and CDR2 SNEGSKA (reference sequence). Between the trimmed V and J ends, which lost 5 bases and 4 bases, there was a span of 14 bases. CDR3 size: 14 residues. The CDR3 DNA is TGCAGTGCTGGGGGCCCCCAGGGCACCGGGGAGCTGTTTTTT. It specifies CSAGGPQGTGELFF.

The rearrangement uses TRBV7-6 and TRBJ2-3; 13 nucleotides align to TRBD2. CDR1 SGHVS and CDR2 FNYEAQ come from the germline V gene. After removal of 5 bases from V and 6 bases from J, the junction contained 8 bases not matched to a gene. This CDR3 comprises 16 residues. The CDR3 coding sequence is TGTGCCAGCAGCGCTCGGACTAGCGGGGGCCGCGATACGCAGTATTTT. Protein product: CASSARTSGGRDTQYF.

V is TRBV5-1 and J is TRBJ1-5, with D perhaps TRBD1 (5 bases). Trimming removed 2 bases at V and 5 bases at J, with 11 bases between. Germline assignment: CDR1 SGHRS and CDR2 YFSETQ. This CDR3 comprises 14 residues. CDR3 bases: TGCGCCAGCAGCTTCGGTGCGGGGGATCAGCCCCAGCATTTT. Translated: CASSFGAGDQPQHF.

In its sample, this clonotype was seen a few times. This rearrangement joins TRBV5-1 to TRBJ2-7, with no clear D. The CDR3 is made up of 14 amino acids. Trimming cost V 2 bases and J 0 bases, with 9 bases left between them. Germline CDR1 reads SGHRS; CDR2 reads YFSETQ. The CDR3 sequence: CASSLPTSSYEQYF. The CDR3 bases are TGCGCCAGCAGCTTACCCACTTCCTCCTACGAGCAGTACTTC.

This clonotype was detected only a few times. The V and J genes are TRBV4-3 and TRBJ1-5; a weak D match, TRBD1 (5 bases). In germline, CDR1 is LGHNA, CDR2 YSLEER. The length of the CDR3 is 13 residues. The V end was cut by 8 bases, the J end by 9 bases, with 17 bases between. CDR3 sequence (DNA): TGCGCCAGCTCGCCCGGCGCTGGGGGGCCCCAGCATTTT. This gives the protein CASSPGAGGPQHF.

The chain recombines TRBV12-3 or TRBV12-4 with TRBJ1-1; D might be TRBD1 (6 bases). The CDR3 is 14 amino acids. The V and J ends lost 2 bases and 3 bases respectively, with 10 bases between them. The CDR3 DNA reads TGTGCCAGCAGTTTACAGGGGCCGGACACTGAAGCTTTCTTT. Protein: CASSLQGPDTEAFF.

This clonotype was seen more than once but under ten times. The CDR3 loop is CATGGPTGELFF. In DNA, the CDR3 is TGTGCCACAGGGGGCCCCACCGGGGAGCTGTTTTTT. The chain joins TRBV24-1 to TRBJ2-2; 7 bases fit TRBD1. Germline values: CDR1 KGHDR, CDR2 SFDVKD. This CDR3 spans 12 amino acids. Trimming removed 10 bases from V and 4 bases from J; junction bases left unmatched: 2.

This clonotype came up many times. The chain couples TRBV12-3 or TRBV12-4 to TRBJ1-1; D possibly corresponds to TRBD1 (5 bases). V was cut by 3 bases and J by 5 bases, with 10 bases left in between. The CDR3 loop spans 13 amino acids. CDR3 residues: CASSFLGGTEAFF. The CDR3 nucleotides read TGTGCCAGCAGTTTTTTGGGGGGGACTGAAGCTTTCTTT.

This clonotype showed up just a few times. The J gene is TRBJ2-7, the V gene TRBV18; 7 bases fit TRBD2. The CDR3 loop spans 12 amino acids. Trimming took 2 bases from V and 5 from J; bases not matched to a gene: 0. Germline V CDR1 and CDR2: KGHSH, LQKENI. The CDR3: CASSPGGDEQYV. The CDR3, as DNA: TGTGCCAGCTCACCAGGGGGGGACGAGCAGTACGTC.